These 9 T cell receptor beta chains were sequenced from one sample in a study of cytomegalovirus exposure and HLA in healthy donors. Primers: 60 Vbeta forward and 13 Jbeta reverse. Sequenced by immunoSEQ multiplex PCR; TCRdb stores in-frame clones only, minus some. The sample consists of about 180,000 clones, 85% of them appearing once. Sequencing was done on a sample of PBMCs. These TCRs come from a boy younger than 10 in good health and CMV-seronegative.

The chain joins TRBV5-4 to TRBJ2-1; TRBD1 aligns across 8 bases. The CDR3 length is 15 residues. The junction had 8 bases not matched to a gene; V was cut back by 3 bases and J by 6 bases. Looked up from germline, CDR1 is SGHNT and CDR2 is YYREEE (reference sequence). CDR3 sequence: CASSSPGQDINEQFF. CDR3 DNA sequence: TGTGCCAGCAGCTCGCCGGGACAGGATATCAATGAGCAGTTCTTC.

The V and J genes are TRBV5-1 and TRBJ2-7; D gene ambiguous. This CDR3 has 15 amino acids. Trimming took off 4 bases at V and 4 bases at J, with 18 bases between the two ends. The germline V gene has CDR1 SGHRS and CDR2 YFSETQ. CDR3 in amino acids: CASSNYPPASYEQYF. Written as DNA, the CDR3 is TGCGCCAGCAGCAACTATCCCCCGGCCTCATACGAGCAGTACTTC.

This clone was observed a handful of times. The chain employs TRBV6-1 and TRBJ1-1; 9 bases line up with TRBD1. Germline V lookup: CDR1 MNHNS, CDR2 SASEGT. The CDR3 runs 13 residues. Trimming at V came to 5 bases and at J to 4 bases, leaving 2 bases not matched to a gene. CDR3 residues: CASSSTGGTEAFF. CDR3 DNA: TGTGCCAGCAGTTCGACAGGGGGCACTGAAGCTTTCTTT.

The chain is built from TRBV27 and TRBJ2-7; 8 bases line up with TRBD1. The V segment lost 6 bases and the J segment 2 bases; nucleotides outside the gene matches: 9. The CDR3 loop spans 15 amino acids. CDR1 and CDR2 from the germline V gene are MNHEY and SMNVEV (reference sequence). The CDR3 nucleotides are TGTGCCAGCAGCCAGAGGACAGGGATGCCCTACGAGCAGTACGTC. Translated, it gives CASSQRTGMPYEQYV.

This chain connects TRBV5-1 to TRBJ1-4; 7 bases agree with TRBD1. The V gene end was trimmed by 5 bases and the J gene end by 3 bases; junction bases not matched to a gene: 7. This CDR3 has 15 amino acids. Germline CDR1 reads SGHRS; CDR2 reads YFSETQ. CDR3 amino acids: CASSSRQGPNEKLFF. The CDR3 nucleotides read TGCGCCAGCAGTTCAAGACAGGGTCCTAATGAAAAACTGTTTTTT.

The gene calls are TRBV10-3 and TRBJ1-4; 7 nucleotides align to TRBD1. The length of the CDR3 is 12 residues. Germline CDR1 and CDR2: ENHRY and SYGVKD. V lost 8 bases and J lost 6; bases outside the gene matches: 3. The CDR3 coding sequence is TGTGCCATCGGACAGGCAGATGAAAAACTGTTTTTT. It is translated as CAIGQADEKLFF.

The V gene is TRBV5-4, the J gene TRBJ1-5, with D possibly being TRBD1 (6 bases). The V end lost 5 bases, the J end lost 6 bases, and 9 bases lay between the germline ends. CDR1 and CDR2 (germline): SGHNT, YYREEE (reference sequence). The CDR3 totals 12 residues. In DNA, the CDR3 is TGTGCCAGCAGTCGGGGGGCTCAGCCCCAGCATTTT. Residues: CASSRGAQPQHF.

The chain couples TRBV2 to TRBJ2-7; TRBD2 matches at 9 bases. J gave up 5 bases and V 5 bases, and 7 bases lay outside the gene matches. Per germline, CDR1 SNHLY and CDR2 FYNNEI. This CDR3 has 14 amino acids. Here the CDR3 reads CASSTGGGVNEQYV. The DNA for the CDR3 is TGTGCCAGCAGTACGGGCGGGGGGGTGAACGAGCAGTACGTC.

This clone was seen a handful of times. The chain uses TRBV28 and TRBJ1-5; D remains unclear. V lost 7 bases and J lost 4, with 11 bases in between. CDR1 is MDHEN, CDR2 SYDVKM, per germline. The CDR3 runs to 13 residues. The CDR3 DNA reads TGTGCCAGCACCCTAGGAGGGAATCAGCCCCAGCATTTT. It codes for CASTLGGNQPQHF.